This T cell receptor (beta chain) was recovered during a study of cytotoxic CD8 clonotypes in ibrutinib-treated CLL. Background on the study: Partial response occurred in 24 patients and complete response in 2; at median around 70 months, about 14 remained remitted and approximately twelve progressed. Response material was collected after a median about 12 months of treatment, range 6 to 36.

General study points: Patients with sustained remission and those progressing were sampled at differing times.

Measured with immunoSEQ multiplex PCR; TCRdb has only the in-frame clones, and not every one. The profile shows about 20,000 clones, 74% of them singletons. The CDR3 spans 13 residues. Germline CDR1 is KGHSY and CDR2 is FQNENV. Trimming at V came to 4 bases and at J to 4 bases, leaving 2 bases not matched to a gene. This clone is medium-sized. What it binds is not known. This sample comprised PBMCs, obtained before ibrutinib treatment. The J gene is TRBJ1-2, the V gene TRBV16; 8 nucleotides agree with TRBD1. The sequence was obtained from a human donor with chronic lymphocytic leukemia. The CDR3 nucleotides read TGTGCCAGCAGCCCAGGGGGCGGCTATGGCTACACCTTC. This encodes CASSPGGGYGYTF. Full variable domain (rest looked up from reference TRBV16 and TRBJ1-2): GEEVAQTPKHLVRGEGQKAKLYCAPIKGHSYVFWYQQVLKNEFKFLISFQNENVFDETGMPKERFSAKCLPNSPCSLEIQATKLEDSAVYFCASSPGGGYGYTFGSGTRLTVV.